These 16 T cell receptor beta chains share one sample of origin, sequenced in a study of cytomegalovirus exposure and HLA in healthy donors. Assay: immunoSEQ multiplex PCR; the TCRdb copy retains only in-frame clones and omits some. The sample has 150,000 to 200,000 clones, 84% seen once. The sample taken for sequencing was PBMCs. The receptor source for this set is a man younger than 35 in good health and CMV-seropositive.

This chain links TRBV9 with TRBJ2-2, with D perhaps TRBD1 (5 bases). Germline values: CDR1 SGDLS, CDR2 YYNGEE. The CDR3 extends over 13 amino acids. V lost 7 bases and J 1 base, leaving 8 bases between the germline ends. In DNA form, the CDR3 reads TGTGCCAGCTACAGGAGGAACACCGGGGAGCTGTTTTTT. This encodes CASYRRNTGELFF.

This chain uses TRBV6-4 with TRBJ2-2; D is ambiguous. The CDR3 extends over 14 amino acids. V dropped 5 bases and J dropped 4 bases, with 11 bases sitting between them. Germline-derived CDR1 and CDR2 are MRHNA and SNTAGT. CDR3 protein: CASSPEVGTGELFF. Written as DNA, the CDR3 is TGTGCCAGCAGTCCCGAGGTGGGCACCGGGGAGCTGTTTTTT.

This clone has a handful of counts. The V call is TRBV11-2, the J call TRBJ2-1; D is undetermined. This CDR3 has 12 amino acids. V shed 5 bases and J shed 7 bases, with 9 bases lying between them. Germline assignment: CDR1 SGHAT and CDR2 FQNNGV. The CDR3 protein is CASSTIQNEQFF. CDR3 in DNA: TGTGCCAGCAGCACTATCCAAAATGAGCAGTTCTTC.

CDR3 DNA: TGCGCCAGCAGCTCGCGCCAGCTAGCGGGAGTCTTGGGCGAGCAGTACTTC. Translation: CASSSRQLAGVLGEQYF. This chain uses TRBV5-1 with TRBJ2-7, with 10 bases lining up with TRBD2. V dropped 3 bases and J dropped 6; count of bases not matched to a gene: 15. CDR1 is SGHRS and CDR2 is YFSETQ in the germline V gene. CDR3 length equals 17 residues.

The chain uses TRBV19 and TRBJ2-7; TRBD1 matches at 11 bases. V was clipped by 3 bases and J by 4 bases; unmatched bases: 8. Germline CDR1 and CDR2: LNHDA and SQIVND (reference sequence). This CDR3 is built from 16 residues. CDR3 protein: CASSMGRGTGGYEQYF. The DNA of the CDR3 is TGTGCCAGTAGTATGGGCAGAGGGACAGGGGGGTACGAGCAGTACTTC.

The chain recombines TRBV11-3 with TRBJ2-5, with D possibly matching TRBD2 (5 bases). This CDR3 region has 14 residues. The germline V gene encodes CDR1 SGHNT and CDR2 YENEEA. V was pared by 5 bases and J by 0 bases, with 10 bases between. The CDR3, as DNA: TGTGCCAGCAGCCCAGGAGGCAACCAAGAGACCCAGTACTTC. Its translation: CASSPGGNQETQYF. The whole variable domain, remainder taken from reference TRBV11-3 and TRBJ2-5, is EAGVVQSPRYKIIEKKQPVAFWCNPISGHNTLYWYLQNLGQGPELLIRYENEEAVDDSQLPKDRFSAERLKGVDSTLKIQPAELGDSAVYLCASSPGGNQETQYFGPGTRLLVL.

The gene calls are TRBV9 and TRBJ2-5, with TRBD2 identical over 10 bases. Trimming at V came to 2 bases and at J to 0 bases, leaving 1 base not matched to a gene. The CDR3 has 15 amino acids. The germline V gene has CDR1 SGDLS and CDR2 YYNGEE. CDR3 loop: CASSVSGGYQETQYF. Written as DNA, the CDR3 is TGTGCCAGCAGCGTTAGCGGGGGGTACCAAGAGACCCAGTACTTC.

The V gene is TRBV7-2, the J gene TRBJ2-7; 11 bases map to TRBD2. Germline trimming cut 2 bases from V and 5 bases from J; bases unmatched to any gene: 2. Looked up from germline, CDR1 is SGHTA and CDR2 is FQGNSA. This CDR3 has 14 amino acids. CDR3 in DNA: TGTGCCAGCAGCTTAACTAGCGGGAGAAACGAGCAGTACTTC. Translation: CASSLTSGRNEQYF.

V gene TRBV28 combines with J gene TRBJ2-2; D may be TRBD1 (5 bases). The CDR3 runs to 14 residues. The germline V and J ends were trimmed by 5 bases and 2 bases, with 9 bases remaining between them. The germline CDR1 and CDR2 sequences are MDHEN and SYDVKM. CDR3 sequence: CASSGQGNTGELFF. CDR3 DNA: TGTGCCAGCAGTGGGCAGGGCAACACCGGGGAGCTGTTTTTT.

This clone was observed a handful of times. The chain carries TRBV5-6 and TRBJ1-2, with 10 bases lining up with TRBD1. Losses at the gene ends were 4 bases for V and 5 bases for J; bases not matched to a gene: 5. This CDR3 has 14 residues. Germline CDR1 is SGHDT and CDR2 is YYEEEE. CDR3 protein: CASSIGTGDYGYTF. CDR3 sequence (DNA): TGTGCCAGCAGCATCGGGACAGGGGATTATGGCTACACCTTC.

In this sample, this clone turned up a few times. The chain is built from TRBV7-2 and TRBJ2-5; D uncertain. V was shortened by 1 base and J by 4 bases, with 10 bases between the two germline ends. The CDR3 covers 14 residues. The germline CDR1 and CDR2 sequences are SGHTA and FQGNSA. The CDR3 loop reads CASSLVGGAETQYF. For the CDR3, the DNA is TGTGCCAGCAGCTTAGTAGGCGGCGCAGAGACCCAGTACTTC.

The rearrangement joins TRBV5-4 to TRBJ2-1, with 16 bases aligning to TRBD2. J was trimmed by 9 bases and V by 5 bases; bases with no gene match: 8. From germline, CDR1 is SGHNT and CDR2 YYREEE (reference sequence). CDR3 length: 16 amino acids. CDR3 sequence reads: CASRTGTSGRAGEQFF. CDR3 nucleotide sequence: TGTGCCAGCAGGACCGGGACTAGCGGGAGGGCGGGTGAGCAGTTCTTC.

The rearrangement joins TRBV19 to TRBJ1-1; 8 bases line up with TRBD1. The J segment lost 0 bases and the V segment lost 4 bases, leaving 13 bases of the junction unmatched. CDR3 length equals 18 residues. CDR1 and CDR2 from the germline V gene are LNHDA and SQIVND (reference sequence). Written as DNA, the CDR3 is TGTGCCAGTAGTAATAGGGGCCAGGGGGCTAGGATGAACACTGAAGCTTTCTTT. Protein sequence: CASSNRGQGARMNTEAFF.

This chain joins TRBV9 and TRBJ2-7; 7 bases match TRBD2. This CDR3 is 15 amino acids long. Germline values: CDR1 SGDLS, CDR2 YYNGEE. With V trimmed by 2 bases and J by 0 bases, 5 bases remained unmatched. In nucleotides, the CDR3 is TGTGCCAGCAGCGTCGGGGGGTTAAGCTCCTACGAGCAGTACTTC. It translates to CASSVGGLSSYEQYF.

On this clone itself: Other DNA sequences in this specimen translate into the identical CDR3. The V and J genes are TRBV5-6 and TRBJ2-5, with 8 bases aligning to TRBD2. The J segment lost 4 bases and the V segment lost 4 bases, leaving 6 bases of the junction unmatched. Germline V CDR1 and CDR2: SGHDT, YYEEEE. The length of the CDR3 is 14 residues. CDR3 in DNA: TGTGCCAGCAGCCCCCCCGGGAGGGGAGAGACCCAGTACTTC. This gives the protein CASSPPGRGETQYF.

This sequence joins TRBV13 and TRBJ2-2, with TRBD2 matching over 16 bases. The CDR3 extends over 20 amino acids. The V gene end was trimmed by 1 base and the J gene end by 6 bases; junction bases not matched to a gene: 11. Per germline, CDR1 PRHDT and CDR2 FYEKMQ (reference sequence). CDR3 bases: TGTGCCAGCAGCTTAGCCGGGACTAGCGGGAGGGCCCGATTCGCCGGGGAGCTGTTTTTT. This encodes CASSLAGTSGRARFAGELFF. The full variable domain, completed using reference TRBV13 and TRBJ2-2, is AAGVIQSPRHLIKEKRETATLKCYPIPRHDTVYWYQQGPGQDPQFLISFYEKMQSDKGSIPDRFSAQQFSDYHSELNMSSLELGDSALYFCASSLAGTSGRARFAGELFFGEGSRLTVL.